Listed below are T cell receptor beta chains from one sample, sequenced in a study of molecular identifiers for immune sequencing clone quantification. MiXCR, run by TCRdb on the PCR reads, gives a single entry per CDR3 protein. The repertoire consists of about 510,000 distinct CDR3 sequences, with about 21% occurring once and the leading ten covering under 0.85%. The material sequenced was naive CD8+ T cells from blood, with Jurkat cell RNA spiked in. The source is a human donor in good health. Some libraries in this study had Jurkat cell RNA spiked in. The CDR3 runs from the conserved cysteine through the conserved F or W. D genes are given only for firm matches. A row's size may be missing; if present it is once, few, many or a size class.

V: TRBV6-1; size: -; D: TRBD2; J: TRBJ2-7; CDR3: CASSPGTSGRASSYEQYF; DNA: TGTGCCAGCAGCCCCGGGACTAGCGGGAGGGCCTCCTCGTACGAGCAGTACTTC
V: TRBV6-5; size: many; D: -; J: TRBJ1-1; CDR3: CASSYGSPGHTEAFF; DNA: TGTGCCAGCAGTTATGGTTCTCCCGGGCACACTGAAGCTTTCTTT
V: TRBV29-1; size: many; D: -; J: TRBJ2-3; CDR3: CSVEDALGTRDTQYF; DNA: TGCAGCGTTGAAGACGCCTTAGGGACGCGGGATACGCAGTATTTT
V: TRBV27; size: -; D: -; J: TRBJ1-1; CDR3: CASSSSISFTEAFF; DNA: TGTGCCAGCAGTTCAAGTATTAGTTTCACTGAAGCTTTCTTT
V: TRBV20-1; size: few; D: -; J: TRBJ1-5; CDR3: CSARVEAAGTPIRNSNQPQHF; DNA: TGCAGTGCTAGAGTAGAAGCAGCCGGGACCCCGATCCGTAATAGCAATCAGCCCCAGCATTTT
V: TRBV20-1; size: many; D: -; J: TRBJ2-3; CDR3: CSARDLAVSTDTQYF; DNA: TGCAGTGCTAGAGATTTAGCGGTTAGCACAGATACGCAGTATTTT
V: TRBV6-5; size: -; D: -; J: TRBJ2-1; CDR3: CASGGQEYNEQFF; DNA: TGTGCCAGCGGGGGGCAGGAGTACAATGAGCAGTTCTTC
V: TRBV7-8; size: many; D: -; J: TRBJ2-1; CDR3: CASSVRTSHTVEQFF; DNA: TGTGCCAGCAGCGTTCGGACTTCTCATACAGTGGAGCAGTTCTTC
V: TRBV6-5; size: many; D: -; J: TRBJ2-7; CDR3: CASSQYKGHHEQYF; DNA: TGTGCCAGCAGTCAATATAAGGGACACCACGAGCAGTACTTC
V: TRBV6-5; size: -; D: -; J: TRBJ2-2; CDR3: CASSSTMNTGELFF; DNA: TGTGCCAGCAGTTCAACCATGAACACCGGGGAGCTGTTTTTT
V: TRBV5-6; size: -; D: -; J: TRBJ2-1; CDR3: CASSPEDSYEQFF; DNA: TGTGCCAGCAGCCCTGAGGACAGCTACGAGCAGTTCTTC
V: TRBV27; size: few; D: TRBD2; J: TRBJ2-4; CDR3: CASSLSPGGDQYF; DNA: TGTGCCAGCAGTTTATCTCCCGGGGGGGATCAGTACTTC
V: TRBV5-4; size: few; D: TRBD1; J: TRBJ1-2; CDR3: CASSWPLPGQGYGYTF; DNA: TGTGCCAGCAGCTGGCCTCTACCGGGACAGGGCTATGGCTACACCTTC
V: TRBV25-1; size: few; D: -; J: TRBJ2-2; CDR3: CASSDWGGDTGELFF; DNA: TGTGCCAGCAGTGATTGGGGTGGAGACACCGGGGAGCTGTTTTTT
V: TRBV6-5; size: -; D: TRBD1; J: TRBJ2-5; CDR3: CASSDDWDSQETQYF; DNA: TGTGCCAGCAGTGATGACTGGGACAGCCAAGAGACCCAGTACTTC
V: TRBV11-2; size: -; D: -; J: TRBJ2-7; CDR3: CASSINQGYEQYF; DNA: TGTGCCAGCAGCATCAATCAGGGCTACGAGCAGTACTTC
V: TRBV11-2; size: many; D: TRBD2; J: TRBJ2-7; CDR3: CASSPGTSGIGEQYF; DNA: TGTGCCAGCAGCCCGGGGACTAGCGGGATTGGCGAGCAGTACTTC
V: TRBV5-6; size: -; D: TRBD2; J: TRBJ2-1; CDR3: CASSADGLRWLAAPNEQFF; DNA: TGTGCCAGCAGCGCGGACGGTTTAAGATGGCTAGCGGCACCCAATGAGCAGTTCTTC
V: TRBV5-6; size: many; D: -; J: TRBJ1-1; CDR3: CASSLAAAGITEAFF; DNA: TGTGCCAGCAGCTTGGCCGCAGCAGGGATCACTGAAGCTTTCTTT
V: TRBV27; size: -; D: -; J: TRBJ1-1; CDR3: CASSLGDGSYTEAFF; DNA: TGTGCCAGCAGTTTAGGGGACGGTTCTTACACTGAAGCTTTCTTT
V: TRBV18; size: -; D: -; J: TRBJ1-5; CDR3: CTSSLMGKPQHF; DNA: TGTACCAGCTCATTAATGGGGAAGCCCCAGCATTTT
V: TRBV4-1; size: few; D: -; J: TRBJ2-7; CDR3: CASSQGRDTTYEQYF; DNA: TGCGCCAGCAGCCAAGGAAGGGACACCACCTACGAGCAGTACTTC
V: TRBV7-9; size: few; D: -; J: TRBJ2-7; CDR3: CASSDQTVSYEQYF; DNA: TGTGCCAGCAGTGATCAAACGGTCTCCTACGAGCAGTACTTC
V: TRBV7-9; size: many; D: -; J: TRBJ1-5; CDR3: CASRHPQHQPQHF; DNA: TGTGCCAGCAGACACCCCCAACACCAGCCCCAGCATTTT
V: TRBV20-1; size: -; D: TRBD1; J: TRBJ2-1; CDR3: CSARDRESSYNEQFF; DNA: TGCAGTGCTAGGGACAGGGAGAGCTCCTACAATGAGCAGTTCTTC
V: TRBV30; size: many; D: -; J: TRBJ2-3; CDR3: CAWTGTNTDTQYF; DNA: TGTGCCTGGACAGGCACTAATACAGATACGCAGTATTTT
V: TRBV11-2; size: -; D: -; J: TRBJ2-1; CDR3: CASSLVPWHLERFF; DNA: TGTGCCAGCAGCTTAGTCCCTTGGCACCTGGAGCGGTTCTTC
V: TRBV15; size: -; D: TRBD1; J: TRBJ2-5; CDR3: CATSRGETGNWETQYF; DNA: TGTGCCACCAGCAGAGGGGAGACAGGGAATTGGGAGACCCAGTACTTC
V: TRBV6-4; size: -; D: -; J: TRBJ2-3; CDR3: CASSSSGLTTDTQYF; DNA: TGTGCCAGCAGCTCCTCGGGACTCACCACAGATACGCAGTATTTT
V: TRBV27; size: few; D: TRBD1; J: TRBJ2-7; CDR3: CASARGQSYEQYF; DNA: TGTGCCAGCGCCAGGGGGCAGTCCTACGAGCAGTACTTC
V: TRBV12-5; size: -; D: TRBD1; J: TRBJ1-2; CDR3: CASGPDRGGGYTF; DNA: TGTGCTAGTGGCCCTGACAGGGGCGGCGGCTACACCTTC
V: TRBV12-3/TRBV12-4; size: few; D: -; J: TRBJ2-2; CDR3: CASSLGGLNTGELFF; DNA: TGTGCCAGCAGTTTGGGGGGTCTGAACACCGGGGAGCTGTTTTTT
V: TRBV24-1; size: many; D: -; J: TRBJ2-5; CDR3: CATRRGGPPAYQETQYF; DNA: TGTGCCACCAGGCGCGGCGGACCACCTGCGTACCAAGAGACCCAGTACTTC
V: TRBV4-3; size: -; D: -; J: TRBJ1-5; CDR3: CASSQDRGAGNQPQHF; DNA: TGCGCCAGCAGCCAAGACAGGGGTGCGGGCAATCAGCCCCAGCATTTT
V: TRBV12-3/TRBV12-4; size: -; D: -; J: TRBJ1-5; CDR3: CASSLARNSPGPQHF; DNA: TGTGCCAGCAGTTTAGCGCGTAACAGCCCGGGGCCCCAGCATTTT
V: TRBV20-1; size: -; D: -; J: TRBJ1-2; CDR3: CSARDNLFSYGYTF; DNA: TGCAGTGCTAGAGATAATTTGTTCAGCTATGGCTACACCTTC
V: TRBV7-2; size: many; D: -; J: TRBJ2-7; CDR3: CASSFGDPYEQYF; DNA: TGTGCCAGCAGCTTCGGGGATCCCTACGAGCAGTACTTC
V: TRBV9; size: -; D: -; J: TRBJ1-3; CDR3: CASSEKSGNTIYF; DNA: TGTGCCAGCAGCGAAAAATCTGGAAACACCATATATTTT
V: TRBV24-1; size: -; D: -; J: TRBJ1-6; CDR3: CATSEYQADNSPLHF; DNA: TGTGCCACCAGTGAGTACCAGGCGGATAATTCACCCCTCCACTTT
V: TRBV6-2/TRBV6-3; size: many; D: -; J: TRBJ1-1; CDR3: CASSLPQVTMNTEAFF; DNA: TGTGCCAGCAGTCTCCCTCAGGTTACCATGAACACTGAAGCTTTCTTT
V: TRBV13; size: many; D: -; J: TRBJ2-5; CDR3: CASSSNPTGQETQYF; DNA: TGTGCCAGCAGCTCCAACCCTACAGGGCAAGAGACCCAGTACTTC
V: TRBV24-1; size: -; D: -; J: TRBJ2-7; CDR3: CATSDPDTYEQYF; DNA: TGTGCCACCAGTGATCCCGACACCTACGAGCAGTACTTC
V: TRBV7-9; size: -; D: -; J: TRBJ2-7; CDR3: CASSLGFGLRDEQYF; DNA: TGTGCCAGCAGCTTAGGGTTCGGTCTAAGAGACGAGCAGTACTTC
V: TRBV11-2; size: many; D: -; J: TRBJ2-1; CDR3: CASSLGGGEYEQFF; DNA: TGTGCCAGCAGCTTAGGGGGCGGGGAATATGAGCAGTTCTTC
V: TRBV18; size: -; D: -; J: TRBJ2-1; CDR3: CASSPKTWDGSYNEQFF; DNA: TGTGCCAGCTCACCCAAGACATGGGACGGATCCTACAATGAGCAGTTCTTC
V: TRBV19; size: -; D: -; J: TRBJ2-1; CDR3: CASSSEGTYNEQFF; DNA: TGTGCCAGTAGTTCGGAGGGGACCTACAATGAGCAGTTCTTC